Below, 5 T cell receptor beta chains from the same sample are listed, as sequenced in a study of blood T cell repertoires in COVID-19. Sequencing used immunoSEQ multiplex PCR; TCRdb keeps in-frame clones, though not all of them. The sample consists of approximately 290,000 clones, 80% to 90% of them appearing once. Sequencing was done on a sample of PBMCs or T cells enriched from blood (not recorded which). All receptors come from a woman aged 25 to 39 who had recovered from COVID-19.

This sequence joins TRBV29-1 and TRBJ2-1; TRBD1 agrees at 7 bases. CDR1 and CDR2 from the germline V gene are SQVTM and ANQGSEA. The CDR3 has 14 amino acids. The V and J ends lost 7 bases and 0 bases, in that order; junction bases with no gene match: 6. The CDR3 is CSAPGQNSYNEQFF. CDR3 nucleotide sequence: TGCAGCGCTCCGGGACAGAACTCCTACAATGAGCAGTTCTTC.

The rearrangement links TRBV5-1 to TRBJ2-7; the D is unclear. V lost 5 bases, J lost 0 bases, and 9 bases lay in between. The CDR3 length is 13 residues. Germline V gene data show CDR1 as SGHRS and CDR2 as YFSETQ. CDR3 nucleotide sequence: TGCGCCAGCAGGCAGGAAAGCTCCTACGAGCAGTACTTC. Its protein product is CASRQESSYEQYF.

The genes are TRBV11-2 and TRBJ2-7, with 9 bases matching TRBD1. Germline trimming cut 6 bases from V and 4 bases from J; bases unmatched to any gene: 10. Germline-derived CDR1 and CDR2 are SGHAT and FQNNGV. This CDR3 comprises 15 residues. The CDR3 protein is CASSPPGQGTYEQYF. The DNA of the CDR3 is TGTGCCAGCAGTCCTCCGGGACAGGGAACTTACGAGCAGTACTTC.

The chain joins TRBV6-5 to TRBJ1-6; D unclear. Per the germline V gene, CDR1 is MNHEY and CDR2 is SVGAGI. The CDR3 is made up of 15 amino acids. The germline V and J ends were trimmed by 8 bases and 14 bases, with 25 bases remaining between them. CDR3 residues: CASGTPGTSASTLHF. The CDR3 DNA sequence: TGTGCCAGCGGAACCCCGGGAACCTCAGCAAGCACCCTCCACTTT.

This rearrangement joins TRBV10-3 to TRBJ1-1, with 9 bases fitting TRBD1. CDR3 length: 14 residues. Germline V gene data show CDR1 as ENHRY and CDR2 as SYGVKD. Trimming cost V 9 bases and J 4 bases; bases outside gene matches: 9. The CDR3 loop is CAIGTGYVGTEAFF. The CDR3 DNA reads TGTGCCATAGGGACAGGGTATGTAGGCACTGAAGCTTTCTTT.